This is a list of T cell receptor beta chains from one sample in a study of blood T cells in healthy people across ages. TCRdb analysed the 5' RACE reads with MiXCR anew, one entry per CDR3 protein. The sample gives 1,500,000 or so distinct CDR3 sequences, almost 60% of which show up once; 5.5% to 8% is in the top ten. The sample consisted of blood. Source of these receptors: a man between 18 and 35 years old in good health. The CDR3 runs from the conserved cysteine through the conserved F or W. The D gene is left open where the match is weak. Size is omitted from some rows. Given values are once, few, many or a class for expanded clones.

len | j_gene | abundance | d_gene | v_gene | CDR3aa | CDR3nt
15 | TRBJ2-5 | . | TRBD2 | TRBV4-1 | CASSQAAAGEETQYF | TGCGCCAGCAGCCAGGCAGCGGCGGGGGAAGAGACCCAGTACTTC
13 | TRBJ2-7 | few | . | TRBV4-2 | CASSQDLGDEQYF | TGTGCCAGCAGCCAAGATTTGGGGGACGAGCAGTACTTC
13 | TRBJ2-7 | . | TRBD1 | TRBV20-1 | CSGTGTNSYEQYF | TGCAGTGGGACAGGGACCAACTCCTACGAGCAGTACTTC
16 | TRBJ2-1 | once | . | TRBV7-9 | CASSVLIGGQRGEQFF | TGTGCCAGCAGCGTGTTAATAGGTGGACAGAGGGGTGAGCAGTTCTTC
17 | TRBJ2-1 | . | TRBD2 | TRBV10-1 | CASSVNGGTSGEDEQFF | TGCGCCAGCAGCGTTAACGGCGGGACTAGCGGGGAGGATGAGCAGTTCTTC
11 | TRBJ1-2 | . | . | TRBV28 | CASQGTRGHTF | TGTGCCAGCCAAGGGACCCGGGGGCACACCTTC
14 | TRBJ1-2 | . | . | TRBV14 | CASSQDWSSYGYTF | TGTGCCAGCAGCCAAGATTGGAGCAGCTATGGCTACACCTTC
17 | TRBJ2-3 | once | TRBD2 | TRBV10-2 | CASSAPPSAGGVDTQYF | TGCGCCAGCAGTGCGCCCCCCTCGGCGGGGGGTGTAGATACGCAGTATTTT
17 | TRBJ1-4 | . | TRBD1 | TRBV10-3 | CAISEPSSGGTNEKLFF | TGTGCCATCAGTGAGCCGTCTTCAGGGGGGACTAATGAAAAACTGTTTTTT
16 | TRBJ1-2 | . | . | TRBV11-2 | CASSLEAGLANYGYTF | TGTGCCAGCAGCTTAGAGGCGGGATTAGCTAACTATGGCTACACCTTC